This T cell receptor (beta chain) was found in a study of metastatic and nonmetastatic thyroid tumors. Study details: Repertoires from blood and tumor or nodule tissue of malignant and benign thyroid patients were compared.

Regarding this clone: What it binds is not known. A read error may produce the germline difference seen at one junction end.

None of the patients had undergone any treatment ahead of thyroid surgery. Regarding the study as a whole: Reported TCR beta diversity, measured in blood and tumor, was significantly higher for malignant thyroid tumors than for benign nodules.

The CDR3 spans 15 residues. Germline V gene lookup returns CDR1 LNHDA and CDR2 SQIVND (reference sequence). Original processing notes: Construction of a distant-metastasis classifier for papillary thyroid cancer relied on CDR3 differences across clinicopathological groups. With MiXCR, TCRdb reprocessed the PCR reads. TCRdb, not the original authors, processed these V and J calls. The repertoire holds around 38,000 clones, roughly 27% seen once, with roughly a tenth in the top ten. This chain uses TRBV19 with TRBJ1-1, with D uncertain. The source is a female donor with papillary thyroid cancer or a benign thyroid nodule (not recorded which). Some clones in this sample may be carry-over from other donors' samples. Specimen: blood. The CDR3 bases are TGTGCCAGTAGTATCCGGGTAAGAGTGAATACTGAAGCTTTCTTT. Translation: CASSIRVRVNTEAFF.